This T cell receptor (beta chain) was obtained from a study of shared clonotypes between healthy human individuals. There are 13 residues in the CDR3. The V gene's germline CDR1 is SEHNR and CDR2 FQNEAQ (reference sequence). A CD45RA+ naive subset and a CD45RA-negative memory subset were split from CD4+ cells. With regard to this clone: A read error may account for a junction end that differs from germline.

Profiled with immunoSEQ multiplex PCR; TCRdb holds only in-frame clones, not every one. The sample has over a million clones; 75% to 80% are singletons. The chain uses TRBV7-9 and TRBJ2-7; 7 bases fit TRBD1. The sequenced sample consisted of memory CD4+ T cells from PBMCs. Documented subset: CD45RA-negative fraction. This clonotype was obtained from a man between 18 and 35 years old in good health. Some clones in this sample may be carry-over from other donors' samples. The CDR3: CASTRITTGVPHF. CDR3 in DNA: TGTGCCAGCACCCGAATCACCACAGGGGTCCCCCATTTC.